Each of the 23 T cell receptor beta chains below was sequenced from the same sample in a study of patients and donors after allogeneic stem cell transplantation. TCRdb used MiXCR to reprocess the RT-PCR reads, holding one entry per CDR3 protein. This table holds 11,000 or so distinct CDR3 sequences, under 30% found once. Sequencing was done on a sample of blood, either unsorted or a sorted T cell fraction (not recorded which). The source of these receptors is a human donor who was either an allogeneic HSCT recipient or a stem cell or donor lymphocyte infusion donor (not recorded which). It is not recorded whose cells these are; they may come from a transplant donor.

The chain combines TRBV12-3 or TRBV12-4 with TRBJ2-2, with D maybe TRBD2 (6 bases). The CDR3 contains 16 residues. V gave up 6 bases and J gave up 1 base, with 15 bases separating them. This CDR3 reads CASSPGLPRNTGELFF. As DNA, the CDR3 is TGTGCCAGCAGCCCGGGACTCCCCCGGAACACCGGGGAGCTGTTTTTT.

This clonotype turned up a few times. The V gene is TRBV27, the J gene TRBJ1-5; D not certain. The CDR3 extends over 15 amino acids. Germline CDR1 and CDR2: MNHEY and SMNVEV (reference sequence). V lost 10 bases and J lost 1, with 17 bases in between. CDR3 DNA sequence: TGTGCCACCAGACCCCTCAGTGTGAGCAATCAGCCCCAGCATTTT. It codes for CATRPLSVSNQPQHF.

V is TRBV5-1 and J is TRBJ1-5; D is undetermined. V lost 0 bases, J lost 3 bases, and 10 bases lay in between. The CDR3 covers 15 residues. CDR1 and CDR2 (germline): SGHRS, YFSETQ. CDR3 nucleotides: TGCGCCAGCAGCTTGGTTCCAGGTCCCAATCAGCCCCAGCATTTT. Translated: CASSLVPGPNQPQHF.

This sequence joins TRBV14 and TRBJ2-7; tentatively, D is TRBD2 (5 bases). The CDR3 length is 16 residues. V lost 5 bases to trimming and J lost 1 base, with 18 bases between them. Germline lookup yields CDR1 SGHDN and CDR2 FVKESK. In DNA, the CDR3 is TGTGCCAGCAGCTCACTAGTTTTGGGCAGTTCCTACGAGCAGTACTTC. Translated, it gives CASSSLVLGSSYEQYF.

V usage is TRBV6-2 or TRBV6-3 and J usage is TRBJ2-7; D ambiguous. V was shortened by 5 bases and J by 2 bases, with 10 bases between the two germline ends. Germline CDR1 reads MNHEY; CDR2 reads SVGEGT. The CDR3 consists of 13 residues. This CDR3 is CASSVSPTYEQYF. CDR3 bases: TGTGCCAGCAGTGTCAGCCCTACCTACGAGCAGTACTTC.

This chain links TRBV5-8 with TRBJ2-7; D remains ambiguous. The V gene's germline CDR1 is SGHTS and CDR2 YDEGEE. With 2 bases removed from V and 1 base from J, the gap between germline ends came to 7 bases. CDR3 length: 13 amino acids. The CDR3 DNA sequence: TGTGCCAGCAGCTTTCAGGTTTCCTACGAGCAGTACTTC. Its translation is CASSFQVSYEQYF.

The chain carries TRBV5-1 and TRBJ2-2, with D hard to call. The CDR3 consists of 12 residues. With 7 bases removed from V and 0 bases from J, the gap between germline ends came to 4 bases. CDR1 is SGHRS, CDR2 YFSETQ, per germline. CDR3 sequence: CASGPNTGELFF. The CDR3 nucleotides read TGCGCCAGCGGCCCGAACACCGGGGAGCTGTTTTTT.

This clonotype was seen just once. The chain employs TRBV5-1 and TRBJ2-3; D remains unclear. Germline V gene data show CDR1 as SGHRS and CDR2 as YFSETQ. V shed 1 base and J shed 3 bases, with 9 bases lying between them. This CDR3 region has 14 residues. This chain's CDR3 is CASSLSPETDTQYF. CDR3 sequence (DNA): TGCGCCAGCAGCTTGAGCCCTGAAACAGATACGCAGTATTTT.

The chain recombines TRBV13 with TRBJ2-5; D unclear. This CDR3 spans 11 amino acids. CDR1 and CDR2 (germline): PRHDT, FYEKMQ (reference sequence). Between the trimmed V and J ends, which lost 5 bases and 4 bases, there was a span of 5 bases. The CDR3 is CASSQGETQYF. The CDR3 DNA follows: TGTGCCAGCAGCCAAGGAGAGACCCAGTACTTC.

The rearrangement uses TRBV4-2 and TRBJ1-5; D remains unclear. CDR3 length: 15 amino acids. With 1 base removed from V and 3 bases from J, the gap between germline ends came to 10 bases. From germline, CDR1 is LGHNA and CDR2 YNFKEQ. CDR3 protein: CASSQVLGVNQPQHF. The DNA of the CDR3 is TGTGCCAGCAGCCAAGTGTTAGGAGTCAATCAGCCCCAGCATTTT.

J is TRBJ1-6 and V is TRBV4-3; D not resolved. CDR3 size: 15 residues. The germline V gene has CDR1 LGHNA and CDR2 YSLEER. Between the trimmed V and J ends, which lost 1 base and 7 bases, there was a span of 11 bases. Here the CDR3 reads CASSQAGSSNSPLHF. CDR3 in DNA: TGCGCCAGCAGCCAAGCCGGAAGTTCCAATTCACCCCTCCACTTT.

This clonotype was seen a handful of times. The J gene is TRBJ1-3, the V gene TRBV7-2, with unresolved D. Trimming took off 1 base at V and 0 bases at J, with 7 bases between the two ends. The CDR3 consists of 15 residues. Germline V CDR1 and CDR2: SGHTA, FQGNSA. In DNA, the CDR3 is TGTGCCAGCAGCTTAGAGGGCCTCTCTGGAAACACCATATATTTT. It yields the protein CASSLEGLSGNTIYF. The full variable domain, its missing parts supplied by reference TRBV7-2 and TRBJ1-3, is GAGVSQSPSNKVTEKGKDVELRCDPISGHTALYWYRQSLGQGLEFLIYFQGNSAPDKSGLPSDRFSAERTGGSVSTLTIQRTQQEDSAVYLCASSLEGLSGNTIYFGEGSWLTVV.

This clonotype has only a few counts. The gene calls are TRBV3-1 and TRBJ2-1; TRBD1 might be the D (5 bases). The V end was cut by 4 bases, the J end by 9 bases, with 10 bases between. The CDR3 extends over 12 amino acids. The germline gives CDR1 LGHDT, CDR2 YNNKEL (reference sequence). The CDR3 nucleotides are TGTGCCAGCAGCCCGCTCCAGGGTGAGCAGTTCTTC. It translates to CASSPLQGEQFF.

The table lists this clonotype with a few counts. V gene TRBV13 combines with J gene TRBJ1-5; no reliable D call. In germline, CDR1 is PRHDT, CDR2 FYEKMQ (reference sequence). The length of the CDR3 is 14 residues. V lost 0 bases to trimming and J lost 9 bases, with 12 bases between them. For the CDR3, the DNA is TGTGCCAGCAGCTTAGGCCACGCCCGGGGGCCCCAGCATTTT. The encoded protein is CASSLGHARGPQHF.

There are many counts of this clonotype. The rearrangement uses TRBV7-2 and TRBJ1-2, with D perhaps matching TRBD1 (6 bases). This CDR3 spans 14 amino acids. V shed 7 bases and J shed 4 bases, with 16 bases lying between them. Germline values: CDR1 SGHTA, CDR2 FQGNSA. The CDR3 spells CASISEWGAYGYTF. CDR3 in DNA: TGTGCCAGCATCTCTGAATGGGGGGCCTATGGCTACACCTTC.

This clonotype was seen many times. The gene calls are TRBV3-1 and TRBJ2-7, with 11 bases aligning to TRBD1. Losses at the gene ends were 4 bases for V and 2 bases for J; bases not matched to a gene: 7. From germline, CDR1 is LGHDT and CDR2 YNNKEL (reference sequence). The length of the CDR3 is 16 residues. The CDR3 protein is CASSPGTGGRTYEQYF. The CDR3 nucleotides are TGTGCCAGCAGCCCAGGGACAGGGGGAAGGACCTACGAGCAGTACTTC.

The J gene is TRBJ2-1, the V gene TRBV19; 11 bases are a match to TRBD2. The germline V gene has CDR1 LNHDA and CDR2 SQIVND (reference sequence). Losses at the gene ends were 4 bases for V and 6 bases for J; bases not matched to a gene: 8. CDR3 length equals 16 residues. In DNA form, the CDR3 reads TGTGCCAGTAGTACAAGAGGGACTAGCGGTAGCAATGAGCAGTTCTTC. Its translation: CASSTRGTSGSNEQFF.

This sequence joins TRBV5-5 and TRBJ2-5; TRBD1 might be the D (6 bases). CDR3 length: 15 residues. Germline CDR1 is SGHKS and CDR2 is YYEKEE (reference sequence). V shed 1 base and J shed 2 bases, with 12 bases lying between them. The chain's CDR3 is CASSLPQGRQETQYF. In DNA, the CDR3 is TGTGCCAGCAGCTTGCCACAGGGAAGGCAAGAGACCCAGTACTTC.

This clonotype was counted only a few times. V is TRBV28 and J is TRBJ1-4; D remains unclear. V was clipped by 5 bases and J by 4 bases, with 11 bases between them. The CDR3 extends over 14 amino acids. Germline loops: CDR1 MDHEN, CDR2 SYDVKM. DNA for the CDR3: TGTGCCAGCAGTCCAATACCGATTAATGAAAAACTGTTTTTT. Protein product: CASSPIPINEKLFF.

V and J are TRBV7-2 and TRBJ1-1; D gene unclear. V gave up 5 bases and J gave up 4 bases, with 11 bases separating them. In germline, CDR1 is SGHTA, CDR2 FQGNSA. The CDR3 is 13 residues long. CDR3: CASSLIDGTEAFF. The CDR3, as DNA: TGTGCCAGCAGCCTCATCGATGGCACTGAAGCTTTCTTT.

The CDR3 sequence is CASSEEALWGYTF. CDR3 bases: TGTGCCAGCAGCGAGGAAGCCCTATGGGGCTACACCTTC. The chain is built from TRBV12-3 or TRBV12-4 and TRBJ1-2; D unclear. V was trimmed by 6 bases and J by 8 bases, leaving 16 bases between them. This CDR3 is built from 13 residues.

This sequence joins TRBV7-2 and TRBJ1-1; no reliable D call. Germline V gives CDR1 SGHTA, CDR2 FQGNSA. The CDR3 covers 13 residues. The V end lost 2 bases, the J end lost 6 bases, and 10 bases lay between the germline ends. DNA of the CDR3: TGTGCCAGCAGCTTATTTGGGATCGCTGAAGCTTTCTTT. It codes for CASSLFGIAEAFF. Looking up the rest from reference TRBV7-2 and TRBJ1-1 gives the full variable domain: GAGVSQSPSNKVTEKGKDVELRCDPISGHTALYWYRQSLGQGLEFLIYFQGNSAPDKSGLPSDRFSAERTGGSVSTLTIQRTQQEDSAVYLCASSLFGIAEAFFGQGTRLTVV.

This clonotype is termed medium-sized. This chain uses TRBV10-3 with TRBJ1-6, with D unclear. CDR1 is ENHRY and CDR2 is SYGVKD in the germline V gene. This CDR3 comprises 13 residues. V shed 5 bases and J shed 7 bases, with 9 bases lying between them. In DNA, the CDR3 is TGTGCCATCAGTCCCGGGTCCAATTCACCCCTCCACTTT. Translated: CAISPGSNSPLHF.